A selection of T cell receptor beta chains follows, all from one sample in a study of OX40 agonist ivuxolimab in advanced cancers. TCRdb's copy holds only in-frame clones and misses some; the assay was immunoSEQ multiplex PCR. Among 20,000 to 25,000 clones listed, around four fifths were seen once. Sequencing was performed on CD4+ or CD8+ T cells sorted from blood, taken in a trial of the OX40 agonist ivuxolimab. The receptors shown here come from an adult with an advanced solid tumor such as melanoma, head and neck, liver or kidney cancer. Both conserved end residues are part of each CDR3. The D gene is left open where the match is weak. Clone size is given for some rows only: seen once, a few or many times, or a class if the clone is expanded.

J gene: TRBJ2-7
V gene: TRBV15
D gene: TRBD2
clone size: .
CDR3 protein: CATSSLLAASAGEQYF
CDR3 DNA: TGTGCCACCAGCAGTCTCCTAGCGGCAAGCGCGGGAGAGCAGTACTTC

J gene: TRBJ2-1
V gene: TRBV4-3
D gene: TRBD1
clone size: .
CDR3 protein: CASSQDKWQGAYNEQFF
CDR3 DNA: TGCGCCAGCAGCCAAGATAAGTGGCAGGGGGCCTACAATGAGCAGTTCTTC

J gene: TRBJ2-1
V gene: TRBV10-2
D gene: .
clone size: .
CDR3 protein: CASIGAASYNEQFF
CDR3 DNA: TGCGCCAGCATAGGAGCGGCCTCCTACAATGAGCAGTTCTTC

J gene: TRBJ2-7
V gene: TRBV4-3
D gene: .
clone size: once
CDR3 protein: CASSQGAPGNYFYEQYF
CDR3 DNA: TGCGCCAGCAGCCAAGGTGCCCCCGGGAATTACTTCTACGAGCAGTACTTC

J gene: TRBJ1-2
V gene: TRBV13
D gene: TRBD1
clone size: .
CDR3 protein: CASSLGRGRGNYGYTF
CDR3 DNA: TGTGCCAGCAGCCTGGGCAGGGGGCGCGGTAACTATGGCTACACCTTC

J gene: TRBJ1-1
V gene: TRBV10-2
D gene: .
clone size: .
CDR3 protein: CASGVGARNTEAFF
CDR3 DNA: TGCGCCAGCGGGGTGGGAGCTAGGAACACTGAAGCTTTCTTT

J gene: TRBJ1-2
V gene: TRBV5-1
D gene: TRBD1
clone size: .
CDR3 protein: CASSFQGATYGYTF
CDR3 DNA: TGCGCCAGCAGCTTCCAGGGGGCTACCTATGGCTACACCTTC

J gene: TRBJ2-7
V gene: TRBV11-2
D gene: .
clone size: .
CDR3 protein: CASSLDQAYEQYF
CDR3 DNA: TGTGCCAGCAGCTTAGATCAGGCCTACGAGCAGTACTTC

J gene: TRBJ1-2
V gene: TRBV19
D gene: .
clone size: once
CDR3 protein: CASNSGIYGYTF
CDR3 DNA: TGTGCCAGTAACTCAGGGATCTATGGCTACACCTTC

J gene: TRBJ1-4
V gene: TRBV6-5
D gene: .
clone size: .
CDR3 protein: CASMWGPGTNEKLFF
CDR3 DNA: TGTGCCAGCATGTGGGGCCCCGGGACTAATGAAAAACTGTTTTTT

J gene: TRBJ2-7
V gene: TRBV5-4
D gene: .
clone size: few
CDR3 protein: CASSLEADRTPSYEQYF
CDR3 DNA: TGTGCCAGCAGCTTGGAAGCGGACCGTACGCCGTCTTACGAGCAGTACTTC

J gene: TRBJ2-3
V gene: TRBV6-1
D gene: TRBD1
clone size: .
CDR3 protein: CASSVGQGTDTQYF
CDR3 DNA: TGTGCCAGCAGTGTGGGACAGGGCACAGATACGCAGTATTTT

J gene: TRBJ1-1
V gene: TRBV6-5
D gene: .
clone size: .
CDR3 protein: CASSYSIAGATEAFF
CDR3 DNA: TGTGCCAGCAGTTACTCGATCGCAGGGGCCACTGAAGCTTTCTTT

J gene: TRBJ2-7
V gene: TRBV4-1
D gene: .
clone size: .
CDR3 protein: CASSPPLSYEQYF
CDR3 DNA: TGCGCCAGCAGCCCCCCCCTGTCCTACGAGCAGTACTTC

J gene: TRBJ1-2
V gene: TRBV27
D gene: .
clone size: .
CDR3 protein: CASSSPGGASTFF
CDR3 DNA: TGTGCCAGCAGTTCCCCGGGAGGGGCATCGACTTTCTTC

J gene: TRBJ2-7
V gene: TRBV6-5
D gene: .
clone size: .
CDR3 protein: CASSYRGGEQYF
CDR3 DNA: TGTGCCAGCAGTTACCGGGGCGGGGAGCAGTACTTC

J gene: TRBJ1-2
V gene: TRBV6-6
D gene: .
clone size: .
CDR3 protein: CASQRLATNYGYTF
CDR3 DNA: TGTGCCAGTCAAAGGTTGGCTACAAACTATGGCTACACCTTC

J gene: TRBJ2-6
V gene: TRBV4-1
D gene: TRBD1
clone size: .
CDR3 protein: CASSQDHRGLAGANVLTF
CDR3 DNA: TGCGCCAGCAGCCAAGATCACAGGGGGCTAGCTGGGGCCAACGTCCTGACTTTC

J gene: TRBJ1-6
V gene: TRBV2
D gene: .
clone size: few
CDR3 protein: CASSLTGSYNSPLHF
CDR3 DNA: TGTGCCAGCAGTCTAACAGGGTCCTATAATTCACCCCTCCACTTT

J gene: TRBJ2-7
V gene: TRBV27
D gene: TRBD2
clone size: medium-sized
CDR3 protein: CASSLGTSLAEQYF
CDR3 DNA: TGTGCCAGCAGTTTAGGGACTAGTCTCGCCGAGCAGTACTTC

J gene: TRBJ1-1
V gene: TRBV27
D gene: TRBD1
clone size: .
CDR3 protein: CASSLLPPGGAEAFF
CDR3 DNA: TGTGCCAGCAGTTTATTGCCGCCAGGGGGGGCTGAAGCTTTCTTT

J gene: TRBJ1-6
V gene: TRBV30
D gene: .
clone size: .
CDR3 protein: CAFDDRSIGNSPLHF
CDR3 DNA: TGTGCTTTTGACGACAGGAGTATCGGTAATTCACCCCTCCACTTT

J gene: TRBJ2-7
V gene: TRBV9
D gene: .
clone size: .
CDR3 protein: CASSVGPQGYEQYF
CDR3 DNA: TGTGCCAGCAGCGTAGGGCCCCAGGGCTACGAGCAGTACTTC

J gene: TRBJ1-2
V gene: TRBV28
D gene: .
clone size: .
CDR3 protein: CASSLGRGGDYGYTF
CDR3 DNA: TGTGCCAGCAGCCTGGGTAGGGGGGGCGACTATGGCTACACCTTC

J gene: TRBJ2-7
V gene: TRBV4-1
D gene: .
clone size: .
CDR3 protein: CASSQVRGSYEQYF
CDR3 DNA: TGCGCCAGCAGCCAAGTCCGGGGATCCTACGAGCAGTACTTC

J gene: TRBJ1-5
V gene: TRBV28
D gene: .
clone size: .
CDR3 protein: CASSSGLWSNQPQHF
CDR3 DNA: TGTGCCAGCAGTTCCGGCTTGTGGAGCAATCAGCCCCAGCATTTT

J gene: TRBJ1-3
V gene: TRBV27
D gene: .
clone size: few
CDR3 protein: CASSLTGYGNTIYF
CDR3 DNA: TGTGCCAGCAGTTTAACCGGGTACGGAAACACCATATATTTT

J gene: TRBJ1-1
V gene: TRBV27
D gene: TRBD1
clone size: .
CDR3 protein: CASSWTGNTEAFF
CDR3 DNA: TGTGCCAGCAGTTGGACAGGGAACACTGAAGCTTTCTTT

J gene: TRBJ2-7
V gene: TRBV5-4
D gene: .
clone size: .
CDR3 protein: CASSPGTVLPSYEQYF
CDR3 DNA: TGTGCCAGCAGCCCAGGCACGGTCCTACCCTCCTACGAGCAGTACTTC

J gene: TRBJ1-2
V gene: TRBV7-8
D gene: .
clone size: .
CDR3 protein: CASSLVLPRVSDGYTF
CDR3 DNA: TGTGCCAGCAGCTTAGTTTTACCCAGGGTATCGGATGGCTACACCTTC

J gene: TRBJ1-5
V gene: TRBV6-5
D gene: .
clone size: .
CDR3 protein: CASMGWGQPQHF
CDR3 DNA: TGTGCCAGCATGGGATGGGGACAGCCCCAGCATTTT

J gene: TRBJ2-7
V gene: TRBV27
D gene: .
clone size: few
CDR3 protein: CASMGGASYEQYF
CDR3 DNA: TGTGCCAGCATGGGCGGGGCTTCCTACGAGCAGTACTTC

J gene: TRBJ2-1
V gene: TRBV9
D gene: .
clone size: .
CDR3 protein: CASSVEPGIIYNEQFF
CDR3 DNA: TGTGCCAGCAGCGTGGAACCCGGGATCATTTACAATGAGCAGTTCTTC

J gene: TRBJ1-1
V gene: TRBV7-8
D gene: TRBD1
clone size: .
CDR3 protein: CASSLAWGQGWVGTEAFF
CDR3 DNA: TGTGCCAGCAGCTTAGCATGGGGACAGGGGTGGGTAGGGACTGAAGCTTTCTTT

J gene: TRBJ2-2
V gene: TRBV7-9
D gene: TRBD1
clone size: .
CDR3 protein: CASSVTGTFSGELFF
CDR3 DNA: TGTGCCAGCAGCGTGACAGGGACGTTTTCCGGGGAGCTGTTTTTT

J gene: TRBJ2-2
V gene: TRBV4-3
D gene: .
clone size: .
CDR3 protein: CASSQVWKGGNTGELFF
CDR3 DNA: TGCGCCAGCAGCCAAGTTTGGAAGGGGGGGAACACCGGGGAGCTGTTTTTT

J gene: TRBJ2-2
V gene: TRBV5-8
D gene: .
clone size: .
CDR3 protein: CASSLIGNTGELFF
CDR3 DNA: TGTGCCAGCAGCTTGATTGGTAACACCGGGGAGCTGTTTTTT

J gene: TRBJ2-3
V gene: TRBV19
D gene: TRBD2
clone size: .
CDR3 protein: CASSRTSGVDTQYF
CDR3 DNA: TGTGCCAGTAGCCGGACTAGCGGGGTAGATACGCAGTATTTT

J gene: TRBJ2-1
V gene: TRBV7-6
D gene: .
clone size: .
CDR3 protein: CASGDFGAYNEQFF
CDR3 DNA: TGTGCCAGCGGGGACTTCGGGGCCTACAATGAGCAGTTCTTC

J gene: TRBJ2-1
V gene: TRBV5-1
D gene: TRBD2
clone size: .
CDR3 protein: CASSWAMTSGNEQFF
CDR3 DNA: TGCGCCAGCAGCTGGGCGATGACTAGCGGGAATGAGCAGTTCTTC

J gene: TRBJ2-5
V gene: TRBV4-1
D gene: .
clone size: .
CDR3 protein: CASSQVSGRKETQYF
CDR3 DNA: TGCGCCAGCAGCCAAGTTAGCGGAAGGAAAGAGACCCAGTACTTC

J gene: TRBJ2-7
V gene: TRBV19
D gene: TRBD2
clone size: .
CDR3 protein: CATKLTSGSPEQYF
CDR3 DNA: TGTGCCACCAAATTGACTAGCGGGAGCCCCGAGCAGTACTTC

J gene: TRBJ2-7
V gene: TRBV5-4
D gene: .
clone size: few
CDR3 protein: CASSPAPGHEQYF
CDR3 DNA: TGTGCCAGCAGCCCGGCCCCCGGGCACGAGCAGTACTTC

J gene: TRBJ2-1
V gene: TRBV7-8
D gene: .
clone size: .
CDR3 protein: CASSDSGTEQFF
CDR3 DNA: TGTGCCAGCAGCGACTCCGGGACTGAGCAGTTCTTC

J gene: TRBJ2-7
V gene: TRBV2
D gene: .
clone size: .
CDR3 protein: CASRERTGTIQYF
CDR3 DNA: TGTGCCAGCAGGGAAAGGACGGGGACGATCCAGTACTTC

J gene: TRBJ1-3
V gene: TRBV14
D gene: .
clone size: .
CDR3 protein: CASSQGWGPGNTIYF
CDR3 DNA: TGTGCCAGCAGCCAAGGTTGGGGCCCTGGAAACACCATATATTTT

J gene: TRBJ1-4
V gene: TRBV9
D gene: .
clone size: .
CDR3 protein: CASGGEKLFF
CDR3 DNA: TGTGCCAGCGGTGGTGAAAAACTGTTTTTT

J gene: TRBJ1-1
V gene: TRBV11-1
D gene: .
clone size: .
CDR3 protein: CASSTVTRLNTEAFF
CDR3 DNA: TGTGCCAGCAGCACCGTGACAAGGTTGAACACTGAAGCTTTCTTT

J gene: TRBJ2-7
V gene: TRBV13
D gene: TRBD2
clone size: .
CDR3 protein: CASSLGSSGSPEQYF
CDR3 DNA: TGTGCCAGCAGCTTAGGGTCTAGCGGGAGTCCCGAGCAGTACTTC

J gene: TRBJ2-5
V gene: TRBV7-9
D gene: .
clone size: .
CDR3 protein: CASSLVQGPETQYF
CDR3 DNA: TGTGCCAGCAGCTTAGTACAGGGCCCTGAGACCCAGTACTTC

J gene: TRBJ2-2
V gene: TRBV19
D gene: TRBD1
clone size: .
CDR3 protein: CASSPGTAGELFF
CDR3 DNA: TGTGCCAGTAGCCCAGGGACAGCCGGGGAGCTGTTTTTT

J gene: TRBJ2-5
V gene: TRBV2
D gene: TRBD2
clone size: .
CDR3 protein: CASSGGAGGGETQYF
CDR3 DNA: TGTGCCAGCAGTGGAGGAGCGGGGGGAGGGGAGACCCAGTACTTC

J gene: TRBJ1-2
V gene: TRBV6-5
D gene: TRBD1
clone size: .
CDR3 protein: CASSYSETGNTDGYTF
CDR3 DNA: TGTGCCAGCAGTTACTCGGAGACAGGGAATACGGATGGCTACACCTTC

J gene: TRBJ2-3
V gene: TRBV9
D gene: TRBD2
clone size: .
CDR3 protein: CASSVMAGGPSYTDTQYF
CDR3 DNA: TGTGCCAGCAGCGTGATGGCGGGAGGCCCCTCATACACAGATACGCAGTATTTT

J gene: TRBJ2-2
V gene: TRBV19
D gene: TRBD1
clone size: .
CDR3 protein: CATGARQGGGELFF
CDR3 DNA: TGTGCCACCGGCGCAAGACAGGGCGGCGGGGAGCTGTTTTTT